The 32 T cell receptor beta chains in this list originate from one sample, sequenced in a study of T-cell reconstitution after alpha-beta-depleted transplantation in children. It was with unique molecular identifiers that the TCRbeta library was prepared. In TCRdb, the PCR reads were re-called with MiXCR into one record per CDR3 protein. Here the sample spans 780,000 or so distinct CDR3 sequences, less than 20% being singletons. This specimen was PBMCs, mostly from graft donor cells, taken 360 days after TCRalphabeta/CD19-depleted stem cell transplant. The receptor source for this set is a male patient under 18 who had a stem cell transplant for acute lymphoblastic leukemia, so the T cells may come from the graft donor.

This sequence joins TRBV15 and TRBJ2-6, with a weak D call TRBD1 (5 bases). Trimming removed 1 base at V and 0 bases at J, with 19 bases between. Looked up from germline, CDR1 is LNHNV and CDR2 is YYDKDF (reference sequence). This CDR3 comprises 20 residues. The CDR3 reads CATSRVHVAGILSGANVLTF. In DNA, the CDR3 is TGTGCCACCAGCAGAGTACACGTGGCAGGGATTCTCTCTGGGGCCAACGTCCTGACTTTC.

This clonotype has only a few counts. The chain carries TRBV10-3 and TRBJ2-5; 8 positions agree with TRBD1. After removal of 6 bases from V and 5 bases from J, the junction contained 2 bases not matched to a gene. Germline CDR1 ENHRY, CDR2 SYGVKD. The CDR3 extends over 12 amino acids. The CDR3 DNA sequence: TGTGCCATCAGAGGACAGGGCGAGACCCAGTACTTC. Translation: CAIRGQGETQYF.

The gene calls are TRBV7-2 and TRBJ2-1; the match to TRBD2 covers 13 bases. This CDR3 spans 15 amino acids. CDR1 is SGHTA and CDR2 is FQGNSA in the germline V gene. With 4 bases clipped from V and 10 bases from J, the junction kept 7 bases outside the gene matches. CDR3 nucleotide sequence: TGTGCCAGCAGCTCCCGGACTAGCGGGAGAAGGGAGCAGTTCTTC. It is translated as CASSSRTSGRREQFF.

V is TRBV3-1 and J is TRBJ1-4; 7 nucleotides align to TRBD1. This CDR3 spans 14 amino acids. Germline trimming cut 5 bases from V and 6 bases from J; bases unmatched to any gene: 6. Germline values: CDR1 LGHDT, CDR2 YNNKEL (reference sequence). CDR3 nucleotide sequence: TGTGCCAGCAGCTTGGGACAGCAATATGAAAAACTGTTTTTT. This sequence encodes CASSLGQQYEKLFF.

V gene TRBV19 combines with J gene TRBJ2-3, with TRBD2 identical over 10 bases. J gave up 4 bases and V 2 bases, and 3 bases lay outside the gene matches. Germline V gene data show CDR1 as LNHDA and CDR2 as SQIVND (reference sequence). The CDR3 contains 15 residues. The DNA of the CDR3 is TGTGCCAGTAGTATACTAGCGGGAGTTTCAGATACGCAGTATTTT. It encodes CASSILAGVSDTQYF. Based on the CDR3 plus reference TRBV19 and TRBJ2-3, the full variable domain is DGGITQSPKYLFRKEGQNVTLSCEQNLNHDAMYWYRQDPGQGLRLIYYSQIVNDFQKGDIAEGYSVSREKKESFPLTVTSAQKNPTAFYLCASSILAGVSDTQYFGPGTRLTVL.

The rearrangement uses TRBV12-3 or TRBV12-4 and TRBJ1-2; 9 bases map to TRBD1. This CDR3 contains 18 residues. J was trimmed by 4 bases and V by 5 bases; bases with no gene match: 17. In nucleotides, the CDR3 is TGTGCCAGCAGTCCCTCGGGACAGGGCGAGGGAGGGGGCTATGGCTACACCTTC. This gives the protein CASSPSGQGEGGGYGYTF.

The CDR3 loop is CATARRVSYNEQFF. CDR3 sequence (DNA): TGTGCGACAGCGAGGAGGGTTTCCTACAATGAGCAGTTCTTC. V usage is TRBV7-2 and J usage is TRBJ2-1; TRBD2 is a possible D gene (6 bases). The CDR3 loop spans 14 amino acids. Looked up from germline, CDR1 is SGHTA and CDR2 is FQGNSA.

The rearrangement uses TRBV9 and TRBJ2-7; no clear D. This CDR3 comprises 15 residues. V shed 0 bases and J shed 0 bases, with 10 bases lying between them. Per the germline V gene, CDR1 is SGDLS and CDR2 is YYNGEE. CDR3 amino acids: CASSVGGFSSYEQYF. The CDR3 DNA follows: TGTGCCAGCAGCGTAGGTGGATTCAGCTCCTACGAGCAGTACTTC.

There are a few counts of this clonotype. The chain uses TRBV5-1 and TRBJ2-2, with 8 bases fitting TRBD1. The ends lost 4 bases at V and 6 bases at J; junction bases unmatched: 11. Germline V gene sequence: CDR1 SGHRS, CDR2 YFSETQ. This CDR3 has 16 amino acids. The CDR3 DNA follows: TGCGCCAGCAGCCACACCAGGACAGGGCCTGCCGGGGAGCTGTTTTTT. Translated, it gives CASSHTRTGPAGELFF.

The chain couples TRBV6-5 to TRBJ2-3, with a weak D call TRBD2 (6 bases). The CDR3 length is 14 residues. V shed 2 bases and J shed 2 bases, with 8 bases lying between them. Germline V gene data show CDR1 as MNHEY and CDR2 as SVGAGI. CDR3 protein: CASSYGRTTDTQYF. For the CDR3, the DNA is TGTGCCAGCAGTTACGGGAGGACCACAGATACGCAGTATTTT.

This clonotype was observed many times. The chain recombines TRBV5-1 with TRBJ2-5; D possibly uses TRBD1 or TRBD2 (5 bases each). With 0 bases removed from V and 7 bases from J, the gap between germline ends came to 10 bases. CDR1 SGHRS and CDR2 YFSETQ come from the germline V gene. The CDR3 covers 13 residues. In DNA form, the CDR3 reads TGCGCCAGCAGCTTGGAGGGACCAGGGACCCAGTACTTC. This sequence encodes CASSLEGPGTQYF.

The chain recombines TRBV5-4 with TRBJ2-1; D gene ambiguous. The V gene lost 0 bases and the J gene lost 16 bases, with 11 bases spanning the gap. The CDR3 runs 11 residues. Germline values: CDR1 SGHNT, CDR2 YYREEE (reference sequence). CDR3 nucleotide sequence: TGTGCCAGCAGCTTGGCTAGTCAATCATTCTTC. Its translation is CASSLASQSFF.

This clonotype came up a few times. V is TRBV6-1 and J is TRBJ2-5, with 7 bases lining up with TRBD1. Germline CDR1 reads MNHNS; CDR2 reads SASEGT. The CDR3 extends over 14 amino acids. V was clipped by 5 bases and J by 2 bases; unmatched bases: 5. CDR3 residues: CASSTDRPQETQYF. CDR3 nucleotides: TGTGCCAGCAGTACGGACAGGCCTCAAGAGACCCAGTACTTC.

This clonotype was detected a few times. The chain recombines TRBV7-9 with TRBJ2-5, with 10 bases aligning to TRBD1. The junction had 4 bases not matched to a gene; V was cut back by 5 bases and J by 4 bases. The V gene's germline CDR1 is SEHNR and CDR2 FQNEAQ (reference sequence). This CDR3 comprises 14 residues. CDR3 region: CASSIGQGVETQYF. The CDR3 nucleotides are TGTGCCAGCAGCATCGGACAGGGGGTAGAGACCCAGTACTTC.

This clonotype was picked up a small number of times. The V gene is TRBV12-3 or TRBV12-4, the J gene TRBJ2-1, with 7 bases that match TRBD2. J was trimmed by 5 bases and V by 2 bases; bases with no gene match: 12. The CDR3 runs to 17 residues. The CDR3 sequence is CASSLSLVLAVNNEQFF. As DNA, the CDR3 is TGTGCCAGCAGTTTAAGTTTGGTCCTAGCGGTTAACAATGAGCAGTTCTTC.

This rearrangement joins TRBV29-1 to TRBJ2-1; tentatively, D is TRBD1 (5 bases). Trimming left V 5 bases short and J 5 bases short, with 19 bases between. Germline values: CDR1 SQVTM, CDR2 ANQGSEA. This CDR3 has 15 residues. CDR3 residues: CSVSGFSQKDNEQFF. DNA of the CDR3: TGCAGCGTTTCAGGGTTTTCCCAGAAAGACAATGAGCAGTTCTTC.

The rearrangement uses TRBV7-2 and TRBJ2-7; 8 bases map to TRBD1. The germline CDR1 and CDR2 sequences are SGHTA and FQGNSA. The CDR3 has 15 residues. With V trimmed by 4 bases and J by 3 bases, 8 bases remained unmatched. The CDR3: CASSYDRGGYYEQYF. CDR3 sequence (DNA): TGTGCCAGCAGCTACGACAGGGGCGGTTACTACGAGCAGTACTTC. Using reference TRBV7-2 and TRBJ2-7 for the parts outside the CDR3, the full variable domain is GAGVSQSPSNKVTEKGKDVELRCDPISGHTALYWYRQSLGQGLEFLIYFQGNSAPDKSGLPSDRFSAERTGGSVSTLTIQRTQQEDSAVYLCASSYDRGGYYEQYFGPGTRLTVT.

This clonotype showed up many times. The V and J genes are TRBV7-9 and TRBJ1-5; no reliable D call. This CDR3 comprises 13 residues. The germline V gene encodes CDR1 SEHNR and CDR2 FQNEAQ (reference sequence). V gave up 1 base and J gave up 4 bases, with 5 bases separating them. The CDR3 reads CASSLVPNQPQHF. In nucleotides, the CDR3 is TGTGCCAGCAGCTTAGTGCCGAATCAGCCCCAGCATTTT.

This chain connects TRBV4-1 to TRBJ2-3, with unresolved D. The V end lost 0 bases, the J end lost 6 bases, and 10 bases lay between the germline ends. CDR3 length: 14 amino acids. Germline CDR1 and CDR2: MGHRA and YSYEKL. The CDR3 sequence is CASSQDVGVDTQYF. In nucleotides, the CDR3 is TGCGCCAGCAGCCAAGATGTTGGAGTGGATACGCAGTATTTT.

The chain couples TRBV25-1 to TRBJ2-5; D not resolved. V lost 3 bases, J lost 4 bases, and 12 bases lay in between. CDR3 length: 14 amino acids. Germline loops: CDR1 MGHDK, CDR2 SYGVNS. CDR3 loop: CASSDSREIETQYF. DNA of the CDR3: TGTGCCAGCAGTGACTCAAGGGAAATAGAGACCCAGTACTTC.

Many counts were recorded for this clonotype. The chain combines TRBV5-1 with TRBJ2-5; D gene uncertain. This CDR3 spans 15 amino acids. The V and J ends lost 0 bases and 1 base respectively, with 10 bases between them. Germline V gene lookup returns CDR1 SGHRS and CDR2 YFSETQ. The CDR3 DNA reads as TGCGCCAGCAGCTTGGTTGTCAGGACCCAAGAGACCCAGTACTTC. Translating gives CASSLVVRTQETQYF.

This clonotype came up a few times. The chain recombines TRBV5-6 with TRBJ2-3, with D perhaps being TRBD1 or TRBD2 (5 bases each). The CDR3 is 15 amino acids. V shed 4 bases and J shed 2 bases, with 14 bases lying between them. CDR1 and CDR2 from the germline V gene are SGHDT and YYEEEE. CDR3 nucleotide sequence: TGTGCCAGCAGCGGGACCATCGACTTCACAGATACGCAGTATTTT. Its translation: CASSGTIDFTDTQYF. Full variable domain (rest looked up from reference TRBV5-6 and TRBJ2-3): DAGVTQSPTHLIKTRGQQVTLRCSPKSGHDTVSWYQQALGQGPQFIFQYYEEEERQRGNFPDRFSGHQFPNYSSELNVNALLLGDSALYLCASSGTIDFTDTQYFGPGTRLTVL.

On this clonotype itself: A read error may produce the germline difference seen at one junction end. The J gene is TRBJ1-4, the V gene TRBV5-5; 10 bases line up with TRBD1. Per the germline V gene, CDR1 is SGHKS and CDR2 is YYEKEE (reference sequence). This CDR3 is built from 16 residues. Here the CDR3 DNA reads TGTGCCATCAGCCCCGGGGACAGGGGATGGAATGAAAAACTGTTTTTT. Its translation is CAISPGDRGWNEKLFF.

This clonotype was detected ten times or more. The gene calls are TRBV12-3 or TRBV12-4 and TRBJ2-1; TRBD2 matches 11 bases. The junction had 7 bases not matched to a gene; V was cut back by 8 bases and J by 7 bases. This CDR3 region has 14 residues. DNA of the CDR3: TGTGCCAGCGAATCTAGCGGGAGGAGGAATGAGCAGTTCTTC. Amino acids: CASESSGRRNEQFF.

A few counts support this clonotype. The genes are TRBV5-1 and TRBJ2-2, with 10 bases aligning to TRBD2. The length of the CDR3 is 17 residues. Trimming cost V 2 bases and J 1 base; bases outside gene matches: 5. Looked up from germline, CDR1 is SGHRS and CDR2 is YFSETQ. CDR3 DNA sequence: TGCGCCAGCAGCTTTGCGAGGACTAGCGGGAACACCGGGGAGCTGTTTTTT. It translates to CASSFARTSGNTGELFF.

This chain joins TRBV29-1 and TRBJ2-7, with 14 bases matching TRBD2. V shed 7 bases, J shed 2 bases, and the junction held 10 bases outside the gene matches. The CDR3 covers 16 residues. Germline V gives CDR1 SQVTM, CDR2 ANQGSEA. This CDR3 is CSAGGLAGGRAYEQYF. For the CDR3, the DNA is TGCAGCGCGGGCGGACTAGCGGGAGGCCGGGCCTACGAGCAGTACTTC.

This clonotype was counted many times. This chain connects TRBV20-1 to TRBJ2-3; D remains unclear. This CDR3 contains 15 residues. CDR1 is DFQATT, CDR2 SNEGSKA, per germline (reference sequence). The V gene lost 0 bases and the J gene lost 2 bases, with 12 bases spanning the gap. This CDR3 reads CSARDRARSTDTQYF. The CDR3 DNA reads TGCAGTGCTAGAGATCGGGCTAGATCCACAGATACGCAGTATTTT.

The gene calls are TRBV7-9 and TRBJ1-2, with D possibly being TRBD1 (6 bases). Trimming left V 0 bases short and J 4 bases short, with 6 bases between. This CDR3 has 13 amino acids. Per the germline V gene, CDR1 is SEHNR and CDR2 is FQNEAQ (reference sequence). CDR3 nucleotide sequence: TGTGCCAGCAGCTTAGCGGACAGCTATGGCTACACCTTC. Translation: CASSLADSYGYTF.

This clonotype has a handful of counts. The J gene is TRBJ2-5, the V gene TRBV29-1; either TRBD1 or TRBD2 may supply D (5 bases each). The CDR3 consists of 12 residues. The ends were cut back, 6 bases at V and 4 bases at J, with 12 bases in the middle. Germline CDR1 reads SQVTM; CDR2 reads ANQGSEA. CDR3 protein: CSVQGAGETQYF. The CDR3 nucleotides read TGCAGCGTCCAGGGTGCGGGAGAGACCCAGTACTTC.

This clonotype was recorded a few times. V is TRBV25-1 and J is TRBJ1-1; no definite D call. Trimming took 8 bases from V and 11 from J, leaving 6 bases between them. The CDR3 extends over 8 amino acids. The germline V gene encodes CDR1 MGHDK and CDR2 SYGVNS. The CDR3 nucleotides are TGTGCCAGCCCTCCTGCTTTCTTT. This codes for CASPPAFF.

This chain joins TRBV11-2 and TRBJ2-5; D possibly corresponds to TRBD1 (5 bases). The CDR3 consists of 12 residues. Germline assignment: CDR1 SGHAT and CDR2 FQNNGV. V lost 4 bases and J lost 9, with 12 bases in between. The DNA for the CDR3 is TGTGCCAGCAGCTCCCGCTCACAGGCCCAGTACTTC. This codes for CASSSRSQAQYF.

This chain connects TRBV4-2 to TRBJ2-3; 9 nucleotides agree with TRBD2. The CDR3 is 18 residues long. V shed 4 bases and J 6 bases; nucleotides not matched to a gene: 17. Germline V gene data show CDR1 as LGHNA and CDR2 as YNFKEQ. CDR3 DNA sequence: TGTGCCAGCAGCCCTCTGGGGTTGGCGGGAGGGAGGTCCGATACGCAGTATTTT. As protein: CASSPLGLAGGRSDTQYF.